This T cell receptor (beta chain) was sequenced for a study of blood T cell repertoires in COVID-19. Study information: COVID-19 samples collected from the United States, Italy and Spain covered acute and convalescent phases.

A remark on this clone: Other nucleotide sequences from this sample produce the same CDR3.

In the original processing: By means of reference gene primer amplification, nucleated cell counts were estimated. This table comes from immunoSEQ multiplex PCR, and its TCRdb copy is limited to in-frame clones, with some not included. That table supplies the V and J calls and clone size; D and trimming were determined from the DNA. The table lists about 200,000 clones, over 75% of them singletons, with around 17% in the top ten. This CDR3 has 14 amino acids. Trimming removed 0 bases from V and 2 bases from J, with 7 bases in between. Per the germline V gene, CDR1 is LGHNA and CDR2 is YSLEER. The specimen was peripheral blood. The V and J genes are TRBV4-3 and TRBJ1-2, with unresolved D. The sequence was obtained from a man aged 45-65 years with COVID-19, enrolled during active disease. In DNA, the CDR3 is TGCGCCAGCAGCCAAGACCGGGGAAACTATGGCTACACCTTC. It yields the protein CASSQDRGNYGYTF.